The 26 T cell receptor beta chains below all came from one sample that was sequenced in a study of CD4 T cells in relation to SARS-CoV-2 and coronaviruses (dated by TCRdb to about 2021). CD4+ T cells from unexposed donors were collected before the COVID-19 pandemic (2011-2018). After approximately 11 days of culture, CD4+ T cells were isolated with the EasySep CD4+ T cell isolation kit. Library prep was done by the immunoSEQ multiplex PCR assay. The immuneACCESS repertoire file appears here via TCRdb, limited to in-frame rearrangements. These files lack a portion of the clones; in checked studies, under half of the deficit traces to unresolved V genes, and the cause of the others is not known. For this sample the table gives 20,000 to 25,000 clones, of which around four fifths were detected only once. About an eighth of the sample is held by the ten biggest clonotypes. The antigens of these receptors remain unknown.

The material sequenced was CD4+ T cells from PBMCs, cultured in vitro. These receptors originate from a human donor in good health.

This chain links TRBV28 with TRBJ1-5, with no clear D. Germline V gene sequence: CDR1 MDHEN, CDR2 SYDVKM. Between the trimmed V and J ends, which lost 7 bases and 5 bases, there was a span of 12 bases. This CDR3 has 13 amino acids. The CDR3 is CASTGGWDQPQHF. The CDR3 nucleotides read TGTGCCAGCACCGGAGGATGGGATCAGCCCCAGCATTTT. Using reference TRBV28 and TRBJ1-5 for the parts outside the CDR3, the full variable domain is DVKVTQSSRYLVKRTGEKVFLECVQDMDHENMFWYRQDPGLGLRLIYFSYDVKMKEKGDIPEGYSVSREKKERFSLILESASTNQTSMYLCASTGGWDQPQHFGDGTRLSIL.

The chain carries TRBV18 and TRBJ1-3; 7 bases are shared with TRBD1. V lost 5 bases to trimming and J lost 0 bases; unmatched junction nucleotides: 4. Per the germline V gene, CDR1 is KGHSH and CDR2 is LQKENI. The CDR3 has 15 residues. The CDR3 here is CASSTGQTSGNTIYF. The CDR3 region has the DNA TGTGCCAGCTCAACGGGACAGACCTCTGGAAACACCATATATTTT.

The V and J genes are TRBV3-1 (or the pseudogene TRBV3-2) and TRBJ1-1; possible D gene TRBD1, 5 bases. CDR1 is LGHDT, CDR2 YNNKEL, per germline (reference sequence). The CDR3 runs to 12 residues. Deletions cut 6 bases from V and 4 bases from J, with 9 bases between. The CDR3 protein is CASRGESTEAFF. DNA of the CDR3: TGTGCCAGCAGGGGGGAGAGCACTGAAGCTTTCTTT.

This chain connects TRBV7-9 to TRBJ1-5; 7 bases align to TRBD1. Trimming at V came to 8 bases and at J to 5 bases, leaving 6 bases not matched to a gene. The CDR3 has 13 residues. CDR1 is SEHNR and CDR2 is FQNEAQ in the germline V gene (reference sequence). Here the CDR3 reads CASGGRGHQPQHF. DNA of the CDR3: TGTGCCAGCGGGGGGAGGGGGCATCAGCCCCAGCATTTT.

This rearrangement joins TRBV18 to TRBJ2-1; no clear D gene. There are 15 residues in the CDR3. Trimming took 3 bases from V and 10 from J, leaving 19 bases between them. Germline CDR1 reads KGHSH; CDR2 reads LQKENI. The CDR3 protein is CASSPFPSPDVEQFF. The CDR3 DNA is TGTGCCAGCTCACCCTTCCCCAGCCCGGACGTGGAGCAGTTCTTC.

The J gene is TRBJ2-1, the V gene TRBV2; 9 positions agree with TRBD2. V shed 8 bases, J shed 5 bases, and the junction held 13 bases outside the gene matches. The CDR3 is 16 residues long. CDR1 SNHLY and CDR2 FYNNEI come from the germline V gene. CDR3: CASAGGGRGFNNEQFF. The CDR3 coding sequence is TGTGCCAGCGCCGGTGGCGGGAGGGGGTTTAACAATGAGCAGTTCTTC.

J is TRBJ2-1 and V is TRBV11-2; D is perhaps TRBD2 (5 bases). The CDR3 consists of 15 residues. Germline V gives CDR1 SGHAT, CDR2 FQNNGV. The V and J ends lost 5 bases and 4 bases respectively, with 15 bases between them. The CDR3 sequence is CASSPSGAPYNEQFF. The DNA for the CDR3 is TGTGCCAGCAGCCCGAGCGGAGCCCCTTACAATGAGCAGTTCTTC.

The chain couples TRBV18 to TRBJ2-5, with no clear D. V lost 1 base and J 2 bases, leaving 11 bases between the germline ends. The CDR3 is made up of 15 amino acids. The germline gives CDR1 KGHSH, CDR2 LQKENI. The CDR3 region is CASSPLISSQETQYF. As DNA, the CDR3 is TGTGCCAGCTCACCACTGATCAGTTCTCAAGAGACCCAGTACTTC.

This clone was detected a few times. This sequence joins TRBV18 and TRBJ1-1; 7 bases agree with TRBD1. Germline CDR1 is KGHSH and CDR2 is LQKENI. V shed 3 bases and J 1 base; nucleotides not matched to a gene: 5. The CDR3 is made up of 15 amino acids. CDR3 bases: TGTGCCAGCTCACCCCCCGGGACAGAGAACACTGAAGCTTTCTTT. Protein product: CASSPPGTENTEAFF.

The J gene is TRBJ2-1, the V gene TRBV7-6; TRBD2 matches at 7 bases. CDR3 length: 18 residues. Germline V gene sequence: CDR1 SGHVS, CDR2 FNYEAQ. The J segment lost 0 bases and the V segment lost 5 bases, leaving 13 bases of the junction unmatched. The chain's CDR3 is CASSPKTPSGNSYNEQFF. The DNA of the CDR3 is TGTGCCAGCAGCCCCAAAACTCCTAGCGGAAACTCCTACAATGAGCAGTTCTTC. Full variable domain (missing parts from reference TRBV7-6 and TRBJ2-1): GAGVSQSPRYKVTKRGQDVALRCDPISGHVSLYWYRQALGQGPEFLTYFNYEAQQDKSGLPNDRFSAERPEGSISTLTIQRTEQRDSAMYRCASSPKTPSGNSYNEQFFGPGTRLTVL.

J is TRBJ2-2 and V is TRBV12-5; possibly TRBD2 for D (6 bases). Germline loops: CDR1 LGHNT, CDR2 FRNRAP. Trimming left V 2 bases short and J 0 bases short, with 13 bases between. CDR3 length equals 17 residues. The CDR3 reads CASGLWRERTNTGELFF. The CDR3 DNA reads TGTGCTAGTGGTTTGTGGAGGGAAAGAACGAACACCGGGGAGCTGTTTTTT.

This chain connects TRBV20-1 to TRBJ1-1; D call uncertain. The germline V gene encodes CDR1 DFQATT and CDR2 SNEGSKA (reference sequence). V was cut by 3 bases and J by 4 bases, with 9 bases left in between. The CDR3 consists of 12 residues. The CDR3 loop is CSASWGSTEAFF. CDR3 bases: TGCAGTGCTAGTTGGGGTTCCACTGAAGCTTTCTTT.

The chain is built from TRBV4-1 and TRBJ2-1, with 8 bases fitting TRBD1. CDR1 and CDR2 from the germline V gene are MGHRA and YSYEKL. V dropped 1 base and J dropped 8; count of bases not matched to a gene: 13. This CDR3 contains 17 residues. CDR3 loop: CASSQGDRSPKLDEQFF. CDR3 coding DNA: TGCGCCAGCAGCCAAGGGGACAGGTCGCCAAAACTCGATGAGCAGTTCTTC.

CDR3 amino acids: CASSPYGQGDEQYF. The CDR3 DNA follows: TGCGCCAGCAGCCCATATGGACAGGGCGACGAGCAGTACTTC. The rearrangement joins TRBV5-1 to TRBJ2-7, with TRBD1 matching over 8 bases. CDR1 and CDR2 (germline): SGHRS, YFSETQ. Trimming cost V 4 bases and J 5 bases; bases outside gene matches: 8. CDR3 size: 14 residues.

The V gene is TRBV13, the J gene TRBJ2-3; D may be TRBD1 (6 bases). CDR1 PRHDT and CDR2 FYEKMQ come from the germline V gene (reference sequence). The V gene lost 6 bases and the J gene lost 7 bases, with 17 bases spanning the gap. The length of the CDR3 is 14 residues. This chain's CDR3 is CASRGEGERHTQYF. CDR3 DNA: TGTGCCAGCAGAGGAGAGGGGGAGCGTCATACGCAGTATTTT. Using reference TRBV13 and TRBJ2-3 for the parts outside the CDR3, the full variable domain is AAGVIQSPRHLIKEKRETATLKCYPIPRHDTVYWYQQGPGQDPQFLISFYEKMQSDKGSIPDRFSAQQFSDYHSELNMSSLELGDSALYFCASRGEGERHTQYFGPGTRLTVL.

The V call is TRBV30, the J call TRBJ2-1; 10 bases agree with TRBD2. The junction had 8 bases not matched to a gene; V was cut back by 2 bases and J by 1 base. The germline gives CDR1 GTSNPN, CDR2 SVGIG (reference sequence). This CDR3 has 17 residues. The CDR3 loop is CAWSQSRTSGSYNEQFF. The CDR3 DNA sequence: TGTGCCTGGAGTCAGTCTCGGACTAGCGGTTCCTACAATGAGCAGTTCTTC.

This chain connects TRBV4-1 to TRBJ2-1; TRBD2 matches at 8 bases. V trimming: 2 bases; J trimming: 7 bases; junction bases outside the gene matches: 1. In germline, CDR1 is MGHRA, CDR2 YSYEKL. There are 13 residues in the CDR3. CDR3 nucleotide sequence: TGCGCCAGCAGCCAACGACTAGCGAATGAGCAGTTCTTC. Its translation is CASSQRLANEQFF.

The CDR3 DNA reads TGTGCCAGCAGCCGATCCTTAGCGGGGGTCCCCTACGAGCAGTACTTC. Protein sequence: CASSRSLAGVPYEQYF. The chain carries TRBV13 and TRBJ2-7; 9 nucleotides line up with TRBD2. Germline values: CDR1 PRHDT, CDR2 FYEKMQ (reference sequence). CDR3 size: 16 residues. V was clipped by 5 bases and J by 2 bases; unmatched bases: 10.

This clone is judged large. Within the sample, other DNA sequences also encode this same CDR3. This rearrangement joins TRBV3-1 (or the pseudogene TRBV3-2) to TRBJ2-1; D unclear. The length of the CDR3 is 13 residues. Deletions cut 8 bases from V and 1 base from J, with 9 bases between. Germline V gene lookup returns CDR1 LGHDT and CDR2 YNNKEL (reference sequence). CDR3 sequence: CASRGLSYNEQFF. The CDR3 region has the DNA TGTGCCAGCCGTGGATTGTCCTACAATGAGCAGTTCTTC.

V gene TRBV15 combines with J gene TRBJ2-7, with a possible D match to TRBD2 (5 bases). The V and J ends lost 0 bases and 4 bases respectively, with 10 bases between them. CDR1 is LNHNV and CDR2 is YYDKDF in the germline V gene (reference sequence). The CDR3 is made up of 14 amino acids. The CDR3 DNA follows: TGTGCCACCAGCAGAGAAGGAAGCGGTTACGAGCAGTACTTC. Translated: CATSREGSGYEQYF.

The chain carries TRBV28 and TRBJ1-2, with D uncertain. The V and J ends lost 2 bases and 7 bases respectively, with 14 bases between them. The CDR3 sequence is 14 residues long. In germline, CDR1 is MDHEN, CDR2 SYDVKM. The CDR3 sequence is CASSLAAEYGGYTF. The CDR3 coding sequence is TGTGCCAGCAGTTTAGCGGCGGAGTACGGTGGCTACACCTTC.

This rearrangement joins TRBV30 to TRBJ2-1, with 10 bases aligning to TRBD2. V was pared by 8 bases and J by 7 bases, with 8 bases of the junction left unmatched. The CDR3 is 13 amino acids. The germline CDR1 and CDR2 sequences are GTSNPN and SVGIG (reference sequence). CDR3 DNA: TGTGCCCATCCCGGGACTAGCGCTAATGAGCAGTTCTTC. This gives the protein CAHPGTSANEQFF.

This chain joins TRBV4-1 and TRBJ2-7; unclear D gene. With 0 bases removed from V and 7 bases from J, the gap between germline ends came to 13 bases. The CDR3 spans 14 residues. CDR1 MGHRA and CDR2 YSYEKL come from the germline V gene. CDR3 sequence reads: CASSQDLQDREQYF. The DNA for the CDR3 is TGCGCCAGCAGCCAAGATCTCCAGGATCGGGAGCAGTACTTC.

The CDR3 sequence: CSVKGLAAGTDTQYF. The CDR3 bases are TGCAGCGTGAAGGGACTAGCGGCGGGGACAGATACGCAGTATTTT. The rearrangement joins TRBV29-1 to TRBJ2-3, with 11 bases fitting TRBD2. Losses at the gene ends were 6 bases for V and 3 bases for J; bases not matched to a gene: 8. The CDR3 is made up of 15 amino acids. Germline V gene sequence: CDR1 SQVTM, CDR2 ANQGSEA.

In DNA form, the CDR3 reads TGTGCCAGCAGCCATGAGGCGACTGCTCTCTATGGCTACACCTTC. Its protein is CASSHEATALYGYTF. V is TRBV14 and J is TRBJ1-2; D not certain. Trimming pared 3 bases from V and 4 bases from J, leaving 15 bases between. Per germline, CDR1 SGHDN and CDR2 FVKESK. The CDR3 spans 15 residues. Using reference TRBV14 and TRBJ1-2 for the parts outside the CDR3, the full variable domain is EAGVTQFPSHSVIEKGQTVTLRCDPISGHDNLYWYRRVMGKEIKFLLHFVKESKQDESGMPNNRFLAERTGGTYSTLKVQPAELEDSGVYFCASSHEATALYGYTFGSGTRLTVV.

The J gene is TRBJ1-1, the V gene TRBV12-3 or TRBV12-4; D possibly corresponds to TRBD1 (5 bases). V was trimmed by 6 bases and J by 6 bases, leaving 11 bases between them. The CDR3 consists of 12 residues. CDR3 sequence: CASSSPGPEAFF. The CDR3 DNA sequence: TGTGCCAGCAGCTCCCCGGGGCCTGAAGCTTTCTTT.